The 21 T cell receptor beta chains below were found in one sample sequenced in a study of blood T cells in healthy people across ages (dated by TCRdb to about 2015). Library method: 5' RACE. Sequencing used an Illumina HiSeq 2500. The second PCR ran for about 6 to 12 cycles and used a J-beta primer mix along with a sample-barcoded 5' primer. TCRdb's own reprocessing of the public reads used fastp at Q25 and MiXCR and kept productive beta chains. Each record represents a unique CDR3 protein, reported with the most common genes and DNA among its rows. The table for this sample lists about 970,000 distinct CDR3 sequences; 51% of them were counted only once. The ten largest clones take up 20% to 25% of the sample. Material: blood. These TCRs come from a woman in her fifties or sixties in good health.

The CDR3 DNA reads as TGTGCCAGCATAAGGGCCCAGATCAGGAACACTGAAGCTTTCTTT. Residues: CASIRAQIRNTEAFF. The rearrangement joins TRBV12-3 or TRBV12-4 to TRBJ1-1; D call uncertain. The CDR3 extends over 15 amino acids. The ends were cut back, 7 bases at V and 1 base at J, with 16 bases in the middle.

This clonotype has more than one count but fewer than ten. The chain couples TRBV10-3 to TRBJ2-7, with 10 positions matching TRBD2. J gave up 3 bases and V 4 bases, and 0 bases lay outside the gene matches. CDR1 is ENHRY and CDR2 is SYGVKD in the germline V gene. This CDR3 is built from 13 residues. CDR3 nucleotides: TGTGCCATCAGTGGGACTAGCGGCTACGAGCAGTACTTC. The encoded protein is CAISGTSGYEQYF.

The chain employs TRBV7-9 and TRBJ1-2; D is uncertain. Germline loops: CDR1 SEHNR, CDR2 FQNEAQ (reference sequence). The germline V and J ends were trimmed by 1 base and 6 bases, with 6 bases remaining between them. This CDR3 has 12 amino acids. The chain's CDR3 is CASSLEDHGYTF. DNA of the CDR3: TGTGCCAGCAGCTTAGAGGATCATGGCTACACCTTC.

Here the CDR3 reads CATSDFSRGEDGYTF. The CDR3 region has the DNA TGTGCCACCAGTGATTTTAGTAGGGGAGAGGATGGCTACACCTTC. V gene TRBV24-1 combines with J gene TRBJ1-2, with TRBD1 as a possible D gene (5 bases). CDR3 length equals 15 residues. Germline CDR1 and CDR2: KGHDR and SFDVKD. V was shortened by 1 base and J by 6 bases, with 14 bases between the two germline ends.

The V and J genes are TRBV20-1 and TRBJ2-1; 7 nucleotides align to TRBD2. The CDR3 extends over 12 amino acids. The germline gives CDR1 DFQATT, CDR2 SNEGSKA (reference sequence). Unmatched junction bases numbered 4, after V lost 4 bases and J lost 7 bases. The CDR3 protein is CSAILAINEQFF. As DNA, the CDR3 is TGCAGTGCTATACTAGCGATAAATGAGCAGTTCTTC.

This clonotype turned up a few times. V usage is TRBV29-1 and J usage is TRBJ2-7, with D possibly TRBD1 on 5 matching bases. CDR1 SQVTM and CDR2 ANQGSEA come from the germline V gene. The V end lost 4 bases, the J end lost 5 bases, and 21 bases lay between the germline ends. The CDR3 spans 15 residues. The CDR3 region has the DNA TGCAGCGTTGGAGTTTTCCTGGCAGGGCGCCACGAGCAGTACTTC. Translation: CSVGVFLAGRHEQYF.

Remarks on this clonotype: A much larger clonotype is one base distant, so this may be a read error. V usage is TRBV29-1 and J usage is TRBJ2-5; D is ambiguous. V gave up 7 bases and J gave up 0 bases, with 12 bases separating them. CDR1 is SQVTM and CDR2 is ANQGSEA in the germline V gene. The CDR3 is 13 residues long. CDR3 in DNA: TGCAGCGCTGCCGTTTGGGACCAAGAGACCCAGTACTTC. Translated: CSAAVWDQETQYF.

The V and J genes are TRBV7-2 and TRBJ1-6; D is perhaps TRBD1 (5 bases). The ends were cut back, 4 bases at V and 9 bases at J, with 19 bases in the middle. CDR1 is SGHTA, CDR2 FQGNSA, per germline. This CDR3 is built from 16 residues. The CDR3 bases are TGTGCCAGCAGCTCCCTGATAGGAGGGAGGGGTTCACCCCTCCACTTT. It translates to CASSSLIGGRGSPLHF.

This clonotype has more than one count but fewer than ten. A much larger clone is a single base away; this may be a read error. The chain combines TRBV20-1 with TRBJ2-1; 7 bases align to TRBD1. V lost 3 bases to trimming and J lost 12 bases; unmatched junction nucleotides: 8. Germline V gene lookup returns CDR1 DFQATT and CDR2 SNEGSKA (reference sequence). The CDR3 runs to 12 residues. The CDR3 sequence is CSASDRDIGQFF. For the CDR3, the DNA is TGCAGTGCTAGCGACAGGGACATTGGGCAGTTCTTC.

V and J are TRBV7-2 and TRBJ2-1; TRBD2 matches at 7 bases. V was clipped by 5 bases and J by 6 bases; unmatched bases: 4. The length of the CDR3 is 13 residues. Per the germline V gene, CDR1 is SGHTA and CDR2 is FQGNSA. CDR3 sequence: CASSQSSGNEQFF. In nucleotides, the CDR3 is TGTGCCAGCAGCCAATCTAGCGGCAATGAGCAGTTCTTC. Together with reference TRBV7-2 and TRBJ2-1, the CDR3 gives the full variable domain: GAGVSQSPSNKVTEKGKDVELRCDPISGHTALYWYRQSLGQGLEFLIYFQGNSAPDKSGLPSDRFSAERTGGSVSTLTIQRTQQEDSAVYLCASSQSSGNEQFFGPGTRLTVL.

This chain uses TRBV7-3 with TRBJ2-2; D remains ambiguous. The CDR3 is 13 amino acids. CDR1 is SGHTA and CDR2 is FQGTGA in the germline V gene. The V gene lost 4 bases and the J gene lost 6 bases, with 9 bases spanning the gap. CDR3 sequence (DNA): TGTGCCAGCAGCTCCTTTACGTCCGGGGAGCTGTTTTTT. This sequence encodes CASSSFTSGELFF.

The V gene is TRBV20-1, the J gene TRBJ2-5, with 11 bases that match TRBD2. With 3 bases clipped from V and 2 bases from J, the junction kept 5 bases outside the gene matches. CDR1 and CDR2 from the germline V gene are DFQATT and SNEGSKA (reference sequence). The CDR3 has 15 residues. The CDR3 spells CSASTSGSGQETQYF. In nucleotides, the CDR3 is TGCAGTGCTAGCACTAGCGGGAGTGGGCAAGAGACCCAGTACTTC.

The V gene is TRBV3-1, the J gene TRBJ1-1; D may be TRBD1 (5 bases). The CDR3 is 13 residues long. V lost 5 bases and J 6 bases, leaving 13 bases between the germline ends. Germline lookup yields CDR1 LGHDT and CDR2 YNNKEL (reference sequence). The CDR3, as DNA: TGTGCCAGCAGCTTAACGGGGGGAGCTGAAGCTTTCTTT. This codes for CASSLTGGAEAFF.

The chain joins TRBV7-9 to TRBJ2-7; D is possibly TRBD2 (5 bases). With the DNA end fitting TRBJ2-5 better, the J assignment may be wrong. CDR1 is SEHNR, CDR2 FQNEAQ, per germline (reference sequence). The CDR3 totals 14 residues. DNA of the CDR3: TGTGCCAGCAGCGTCTCCCCGGGCGGGGAGACCCAGTACTTC. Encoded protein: CASSVSPGGETQYF.

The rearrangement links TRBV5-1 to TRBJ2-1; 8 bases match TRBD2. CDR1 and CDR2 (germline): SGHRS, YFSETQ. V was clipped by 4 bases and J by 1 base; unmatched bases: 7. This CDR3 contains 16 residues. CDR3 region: CASSPDSGTSYNEQFF. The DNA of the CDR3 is TGCGCCAGCAGCCCCGATAGCGGGACTTCCTACAATGAGCAGTTCTTC.

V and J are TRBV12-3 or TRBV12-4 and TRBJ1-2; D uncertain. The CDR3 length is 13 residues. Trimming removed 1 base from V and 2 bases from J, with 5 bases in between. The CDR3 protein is CASSLDLNYGYTF. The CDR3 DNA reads TGTGCCAGCAGTTTAGACCTAAACTATGGCTACACCTTC.

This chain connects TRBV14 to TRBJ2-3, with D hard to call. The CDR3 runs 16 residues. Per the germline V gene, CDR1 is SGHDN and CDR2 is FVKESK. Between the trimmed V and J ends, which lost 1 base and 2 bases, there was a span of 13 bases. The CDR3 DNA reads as TGTGCCAGCAGCCAAGGGGATCCACGGTCCACAGATACGCAGTATTTT. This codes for CASSQGDPRSTDTQYF. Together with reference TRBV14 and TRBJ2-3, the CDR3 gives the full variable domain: EAGVTQFPSHSVIEKGQTVTLRCDPISGHDNLYWYRRVMGKEIKFLLHFVKESKQDESGMPNNRFLAERTGGTYSTLKVQPAELEDSGVYFCASSQGDPRSTDTQYFGPGTRLTVL.

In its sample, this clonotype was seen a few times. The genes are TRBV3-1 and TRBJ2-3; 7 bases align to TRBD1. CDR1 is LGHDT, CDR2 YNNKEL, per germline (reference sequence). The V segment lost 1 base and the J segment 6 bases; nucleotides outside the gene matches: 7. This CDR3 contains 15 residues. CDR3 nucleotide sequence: TGTGCCAGCAGCCAAGGACAGGGTTTCACGGATACGCAGTATTTT. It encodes CASSQGQGFTDTQYF.

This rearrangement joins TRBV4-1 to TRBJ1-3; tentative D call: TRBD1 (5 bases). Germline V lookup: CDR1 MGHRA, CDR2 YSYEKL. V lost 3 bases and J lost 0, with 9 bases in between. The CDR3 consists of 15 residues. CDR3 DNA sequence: TGCGCCAGCAGCCAGGTGCAGGGCTCTGGAAACACCATATATTTT. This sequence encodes CASSQVQGSGNTIYF.

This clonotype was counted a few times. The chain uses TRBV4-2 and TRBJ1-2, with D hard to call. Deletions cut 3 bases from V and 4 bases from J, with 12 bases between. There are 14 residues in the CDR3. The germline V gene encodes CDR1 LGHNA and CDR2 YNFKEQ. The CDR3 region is CASSQYINIYGYTF. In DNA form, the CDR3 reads TGTGCCAGCAGCCAGTATATCAATATCTATGGCTACACCTTC.

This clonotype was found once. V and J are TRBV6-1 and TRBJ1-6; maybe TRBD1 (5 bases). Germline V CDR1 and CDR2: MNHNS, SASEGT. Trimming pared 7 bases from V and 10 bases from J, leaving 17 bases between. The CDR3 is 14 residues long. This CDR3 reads CASITQWGSSPLHF. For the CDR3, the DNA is TGTGCCAGCATCACCCAGTGGGGCAGCTCACCCCTCCACTTT.